This T cell receptor beta chain originates from a study of blood T cell repertoires in COVID-19. The overall study: PBMCs, B-cell-depleted T cells, or T cells were the source of the cDNA or gDNA that made up the material.

The protocol was immunoSEQ multiplex PCR, while the TCRdb copy is restricted to in-frame clones and leaves out a portion. The data contain 95,000 to 100,000 clones, 91% of them singletons. The CDR3 totals 13 residues. Germline CDR1 LGHDT, CDR2 YNNKEL (reference sequence). Trimming stripped 7 bases from V and 3 bases from J, with 11 bases between. The chain couples TRBV3-1 (or the pseudogene TRBV3-2) to TRBJ2-3, with a tentative D call TRBD1 (6 bases). The sequenced sample was peripheral blood. This receptor was identified in a man aged 45-60 years with acute or convalescent COVID-19. CDR3 sequence reads: CASTGQITDTQYF. In DNA form, the CDR3 reads TGTGCCAGCACCGGACAGATAACAGATACGCAGTATTTT.